The 5 T cell receptor beta chains presented below share a single source sample, sequenced in a study of T cells after yellow fever vaccination. TCRdb re-derived calls from the 5' RACE reads in MiXCR, one entry per CDR3 protein. The table shows about 340,000 distinct CDR3 sequences, with 3% to 4.5% occurring only once. Sample: PBMCs, taken 5 days after the yellow fever booster vaccination. The receptors come from a man between 18 and 35 years old who received the YFV17D yellow fever vaccine.

This clonotype was detected only a few times. The chain links TRBV19 to TRBJ2-3, with unresolved D. This CDR3 has 13 residues. V lost 4 bases, J lost 1 base, and 6 bases lay in between. The germline gives CDR1 LNHDA, CDR2 SQIVND (reference sequence). The CDR3 reads CASSKQGTDTQYF. CDR3 in DNA: TGTGCCAGTAGTAAGCAGGGCACAGATACGCAGTATTTT. The entire variable domain, with the rest obtained from reference TRBV19 and TRBJ2-3, is as follows: DGGITQSPKYLFRKEGQNVTLSCEQNLNHDAMYWYRQDPGQGLRLIYYSQIVNDFQKGDIAEGYSVSREKKESFPLTVTSAQKNPTAFYLCASSKQGTDTQYFGPGTRLTVL.

This clonotype was recorded at least ten times. The J gene is TRBJ1-2, the V gene TRBV12-3 or TRBV12-4; D gene unclear. The length of the CDR3 is 12 residues. Trimming left V 7 bases short and J 8 bases short, with 14 bases between. CDR3 region: CASKLQAGGYTF. The CDR3 bases are TGTGCCAGCAAGCTGCAAGCCGGGGGCTACACCTTC.

This clonotype was observed at least ten times. The chain combines TRBV10-3 with TRBJ2-4; 7 positions match TRBD2. This CDR3 comprises 13 residues. Trimming at V came to 3 bases and at J to 9 bases, leaving 5 bases not matched to a gene. Germline V gene sequence: CDR1 ENHRY, CDR2 SYGVKD. The CDR3: CAISDGLDSIQYF. CDR3 in DNA: TGTGCCATCAGTGATGGACTAGACAGCATTCAGTACTTC.

Worth noting for this clonotype: This may arise from a read error, as a much more abundant clone is one base away. The chain is built from TRBV29-1 and TRBJ2-1; D is perhaps TRBD1 or TRBD2 (5 bases each). The CDR3 runs to 13 residues. The germline CDR1 and CDR2 sequences are SQVTM and ANQGSEA. Written as DNA, the CDR3 is TGCAGCGTTGGTCCGGGACCCTACAATGGGCAGTTCTTC. It yields the protein CSVGPGPYNGQFF.

V gene TRBV11-2 combines with J gene TRBJ1-1; D is ambiguous. In germline, CDR1 is SGHAT, CDR2 FQNNGV. The V end lost 4 bases, the J end lost 8 bases, and 11 bases lay between the germline ends. The CDR3 extends over 12 amino acids. This CDR3 reads CASSYRGREAFF. CDR3 coding DNA: TGTGCCAGCAGCTACCGAGGTAGGGAAGCTTTCTTT.